A selection of T cell receptor beta chains follows, all from one sample in a study of spatial heterogeneity in lung cancer. TCRdb redid the calling of the 5' RACE reads with MiXCR, one entry per CDR3 protein. The sample includes tens of thousands of distinct CDR3 sequences, under 8% of them seen just once. Source: PBMCs, taken at follow-up. Receptors originate from a female donor with early-stage non-small cell lung cancer. Both conserved end residues are part of each CDR3. The D gene is left open where the match is weak. Part of the rows lack a size; the others show once, few, many or a class for expanded clones.

J gene,clone size,D gene,V gene,CDR3 protein,CDR3 DNA
TRBJ2-2,many,TRBD1,TRBV4-3,CASSRVTQGAGELFF,TGCGCCAGCAGCCGGGTCACTCAGGGGGCCGGGGAGCTGTTTTTT
TRBJ2-4,few,NA,TRBV27,CASSSPGAIAKNIQYF,TGTGCCAGCAGTTCCCCAGGAGCCATAGCCAAAAACATTCAGTACTTC
TRBJ2-3,NA,NA,TRBV5-1,CASSFSRGGTDTQYF,TGCGCCAGCAGCTTTTCAAGAGGGGGCACAGATACGCAGTATTTT
TRBJ2-7,many,TRBD2,TRBV5-1,CASSSPRGGLYEQYF,TGCGCCAGCAGCTCTCCCCGGGGGGGCCTGTACGAGCAGTACTTC
TRBJ2-2,many,NA,TRBV20-1,CSAREPGTNTGELFF,TGCAGTGCTAGAGAGCCGGGCACGAACACCGGGGAGCTGTTTTTT
TRBJ2-7,NA,TRBD2,TRBV20-1,CSARDRNLAGGRYEQYF,TGCAGTGCTAGAGACCGAAATCTAGCGGGGGGCCGATACGAGCAGTACTTC
TRBJ2-5,few,TRBD2,TRBV5-1,CASSLEASGATGETQYF,TGCGCCAGCAGCTTGGAGGCTAGCGGGGCTACGGGAGAGACCCAGTACTTC
TRBJ2-1,many,NA,TRBV5-5,CASSLSMGQYNEQFF,TGTGCCAGCAGCTTGTCAATGGGCCAGTACAATGAGCAGTTCTTC
TRBJ2-5,many,TRBD1,TRBV28,CASSPGQGATETQYF,TGTGCCAGCAGTCCGGGACAGGGGGCGACGGAGACCCAGTACTTC
TRBJ2-2,NA,NA,TRBV6-2/TRBV6-3,CASRDGELFF,TGTGCCAGCAGGGACGGGGAGCTGTTTTTT
TRBJ1-1,many,NA,TRBV7-8,CASSLSPPGTFF,TGTGCCAGCAGCTTAAGCCCCCCGGGGACTTTCTTT
TRBJ1-5,medium-sized,TRBD1,TRBV2,CASRRTGNFNQPQHF,TGTGCCAGCAGACGGACAGGAAACTTCAATCAGCCCCAGCATTTT
TRBJ2-5,NA,NA,TRBV19,CASSEQTAEETQYF,TGTGCCAGTAGTGAACAGACAGCAGAAGAGACCCAGTACTTC
TRBJ1-2,few,TRBD1,TRBV20-1,CSARVQDRAYGYTF,TGCAGTGCTAGAGTCCAGGACAGGGCTTATGGCTACACCTTC
TRBJ2-5,many,NA,TRBV6-2/TRBV6-3,CASSLRDLKETQYF,TGTGCCAGCAGTCTCCGGGACTTAAAAGAGACCCAGTACTTC
TRBJ1-2,NA,TRBD1,TRBV29-1,CSGGTGEYGYTF,TGCAGCGGCGGGACAGGGGAGTATGGCTACACCTTC
TRBJ2-3,few,NA,TRBV20-1,CSATLDYIDTQYF,TGCAGTGCCACACTAGATTACATAGATACGCAGTATTTT
TRBJ2-4,NA,NA,TRBV19,CATRRGPGNIQYF,TGTGCCACCCGACGGGGCCCCGGGAACATTCAGTACTTC
TRBJ2-3,NA,NA,TRBV12-5,CASGLGHLGTDTQYF,TGTGCTAGTGGTTTGGGACACCTCGGAACAGATACGCAGTATTTT
TRBJ1-1,many,NA,TRBV11-2,CASSLSDMGKTEAFF,TGTGCCAGCAGCCTTAGCGACATGGGGAAAACTGAAGCTTTCTTT
TRBJ2-7,medium-sized,TRBD1,TRBV10-3,CAINPGQGSYEQYF,TGTGCCATCAATCCGGGACAGGGGTCCTACGAGCAGTACTTC
TRBJ2-1,NA,NA,TRBV6-5,CASRGQQLYEQFF,TGTGCCAGCAGGGGACAACAGCTTTATGAGCAGTTCTTC
TRBJ1-6,few,NA,TRBV25-1,CASSELPGQNSPLHF,TGTGCCAGCAGTGAACTTCCCGGACAGAATTCACCCCTCCACTTT
TRBJ2-2,NA,TRBD2,TRBV7-2,CASSYSGANTGELFF,TGTGCCAGCAGCTATAGCGGGGCGAACACCGGGGAGCTGTTTTTT
TRBJ1-2,many,TRBD1,TRBV27,CASSADRLNYGYTF,TGTGCCAGCAGCGCGGACAGGCTAAACTATGGCTACACCTTC
TRBJ1-2,many,NA,TRBV20-1,CSAARGGAPVGDGYTF,TGCAGTGCTGCGAGGGGGGGCGCGCCCGTAGGAGATGGCTACACCTTC
TRBJ2-1,many,NA,TRBV6-2/TRBV6-3,CASSNPIDEQFF,TGTGCCAGCAGTAACCCGATCGATGAGCAGTTCTTC
TRBJ1-3,many,NA,TRBV9,CASSGAGAGNTIYF,TGTGCCAGCAGCGGAGCGGGGGCTGGAAACACCATATATTTT
TRBJ1-1,few,NA,TRBV16,CASSQPGRTYTEAFF,TGTGCCAGCAGCCAACCGGGACGGACTTACACTGAAGCTTTCTTT
TRBJ2-5,many,NA,TRBV6-2/TRBV6-3,CASSYPALEAGTQYF,TGTGCCAGCAGTTACCCGGCACTTGAGGCGGGGACCCAGTACTTC
TRBJ1-4,NA,TRBD1,TRBV2,CASKRGQGDEKLFF,TGTGCCAGCAAAAGGGGACAGGGGGATGAAAAACTGTTTTTT
TRBJ2-5,NA,NA,TRBV5-6,CASSKWTNLVTQYF,TGTGCCAGCAGTAAGTGGACCAACTTGGTGACCCAGTACTTC
TRBJ2-1,NA,NA,TRBV20-1,CSARARGGASVDGLIF,TGCAGTGCTAGAGCCCGAGGGGGGGCGTCGGTCGACGGCCTGATCTTC
TRBJ2-3,NA,NA,TRBV5-1,CASSLGPTSTDTQYF,TGCGCCAGCAGCTTGGGCCCAACTAGCACAGATACGCAGTATTTT
TRBJ2-2,few,TRBD2,TRBV7-2,CASSLGLAGAYTGELFF,TGTGCCAGCAGCCTTGGACTAGCGGGGGCCTACACCGGGGAGCTGTTTTTT
TRBJ1-3,many,NA,TRBV6-2/TRBV6-3,CASSRIVDSGNTIYF,TGTGCCAGCAGCAGAATCGTGGACTCTGGAAACACCATATATTTT
TRBJ2-7,many,TRBD1,TRBV4-1,CASSQDVGQGAIAQYF,TGCGCCAGCAGCCAAGATGTGGGACAGGGGGCCATCGCGCAGTACTTC
TRBJ2-3,few,NA,TRBV20-1,CSAPPGTDTQYF,TGCAGTGCGCCACCTGGGACAGATACGCAGTATTTT
TRBJ2-2,many,NA,TRBV5-1,CASSLEEGKLFF,TGCGCCAGCAGCTTGGAAGAAGGGAAGCTGTTTTTT
TRBJ1-1,few,NA,TRBV4-3,CASSQAAEIEAFF,TGCGCCAGCAGCCAAGCGGCAGAGATTGAAGCTTTCTTT
TRBJ1-1,few,NA,TRBV11-2,CASSQGRAEAFF,TGTGCCAGCAGCCAAGGCCGCGCTGAAGCTTTCTTT
TRBJ2-5,many,NA,TRBV5-1,CASAGQGRETQYF,TGCGCCAGCGCGGGTCAGGGCCGCGAGACCCAGTACTTC
TRBJ1-1,many,TRBD1,TRBV4-1,CASMVGQGFTEAFF,TGCGCCAGCATGGTCGGACAGGGCTTCACTGAAGCTTTCTTT
TRBJ2-4,NA,NA,TRBV5-1,CASSFDPLNGFQYF,TGCGCCAGCAGCTTCGATCCCCTCAACGGGTTTCAGTACTTC
TRBJ2-1,many,NA,TRBV19,CASSAYSGFSYNEQFF,TGTGCCAGTAGTGCCTACTCAGGTTTCTCCTACAATGAGCAGTTCTTC
TRBJ2-7,few,TRBD2,TRBV20-1,CSARGPEGLAGHSVYEQYF,TGCAGTGCTAGAGGACCGGAGGGACTAGCGGGCCACTCGGTCTACGAGCAGTACTTC
TRBJ1-5,many,NA,TRBV20-1,CSALPPNQPQHF,TGCAGTGCCCTCCCCCCGAATCAGCCCCAGCATTTT
TRBJ1-2,few,NA,TRBV4-1,CASSQNSGTPDYGYTF,TGCGCCAGCAGCCAAAACTCAGGGACCCCTGACTATGGCTACACCTTC
TRBJ2-7,NA,TRBD1,TRBV20-1,CSARGTGTGIYEQYF,TGCAGTGCTAGGGGCACCGGGACAGGAATCTACGAGCAGTACTTC
TRBJ2-7,NA,NA,TRBV19,CASSTNLQSREQYF,TGTGCCAGTAGCACCAATTTACAGTCGAGAGAGCAGTACTTC
TRBJ2-1,NA,TRBD1,TRBV6-6,CASRGGDRGDEQFF,TGTGCCAGCAGAGGGGGCGACAGAGGGGATGAGCAGTTCTTC
TRBJ2-1,many,NA,TRBV6-5,CASRPGPLNEQFF,TGTGCCAGTCGCCCGGGGCCCTTGAATGAGCAGTTCTTC
TRBJ2-7,many,NA,TRBV6-2/TRBV6-3,CASSVKGEQYF,TGTGCCAGCAGCGTAAAGGGGGAGCAGTACTTC
TRBJ1-4,few,TRBD1,TRBV3-1,CASSQGSGGVEKLFF,TGTGCCAGCAGCCAAGGGTCAGGGGGCGTTGAAAAACTGTTTTTT
TRBJ2-3,many,NA,TRBV12-3/TRBV12-4,CASRWGPGSTDTQYF,TGTGCCAGCAGATGGGGACCGGGGTCCACAGATACGCAGTATTTT
TRBJ2-5,NA,TRBD1,TRBV24-1,CATSDPGQGLKSQTQYF,TGTGCCACCAGTGATCCCGGACAGGGTTTAAAGTCGCAGACCCAGTACTTC